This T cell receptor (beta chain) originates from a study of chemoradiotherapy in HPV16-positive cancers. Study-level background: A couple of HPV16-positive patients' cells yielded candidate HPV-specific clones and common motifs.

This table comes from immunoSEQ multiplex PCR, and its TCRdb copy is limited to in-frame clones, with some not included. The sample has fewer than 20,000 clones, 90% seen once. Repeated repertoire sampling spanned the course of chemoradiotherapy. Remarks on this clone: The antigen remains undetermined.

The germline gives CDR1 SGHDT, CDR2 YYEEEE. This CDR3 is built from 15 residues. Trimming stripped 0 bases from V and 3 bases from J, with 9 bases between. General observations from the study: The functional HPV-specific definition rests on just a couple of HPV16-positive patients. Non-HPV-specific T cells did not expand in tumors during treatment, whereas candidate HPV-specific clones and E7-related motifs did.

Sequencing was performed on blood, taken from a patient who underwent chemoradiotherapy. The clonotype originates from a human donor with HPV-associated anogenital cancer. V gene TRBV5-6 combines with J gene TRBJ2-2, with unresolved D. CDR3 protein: CASSLGGRHTGELFF. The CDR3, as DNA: TGTGCCAGCAGCTTGGGTGGCAGACACACCGGGGAGCTGTTTTTT.